This is a list of T cell receptor beta chains from one sample in a study of shared clonotypes between healthy human individuals. Here immunoSEQ multiplex PCR was the method, and the copy in TCRdb shows in-frame clones only, minus some. The sample contains around 2.3 million clones, 90% to 96% of which appear only once. Sequencing was done on a sample of naive CD4+ T cells sorted from blood. The source of these receptors is a man younger than 30 in good health. CDR3s include the opening cysteine and the closing phenylalanine or tryptophan. Each record gives: CDR3 length, clone size, J gene, D gene, V gene, CDR3 DNA, CDR3 protein. A D gene is named only where the DNA matches it firmly. Clone size is stated in some rows and not others, as once, few, many or a class when expanded.

len: 15
abundance: .
j_gene: TRBJ2-5
d_gene: .
v_gene: TRBV5-1
CDR3nt: TGCGCCAGCAGCTTAGGGCCGGGACTCCAAGAGACCCAGTACTTC
CDR3aa: CASSLGPGLQETQYF

len: 16
abundance: .
j_gene: TRBJ2-6
d_gene: .
v_gene: TRBV7-2
CDR3nt: TGTGCCAGCAGCCCGGGGCAGGGTACCGGGGCCAACGTCCTGACTTTC
CDR3aa: CASSPGQGTGANVLTF

len: 16
abundance: .
j_gene: TRBJ2-5
d_gene: TRBD1
v_gene: TRBV10-3
CDR3nt: TGTGCCATCAGTGAGTCCTTAGACAGGGCCGGGGAGACCCAGTACTTC
CDR3aa: CAISESLDRAGETQYF

len: 16
abundance: .
j_gene: TRBJ2-1
d_gene: TRBD1
v_gene: TRBV10-1
CDR3nt: TGCGCCAGCAGTGAGTCGGGACAGGGCCCCGGTCGGGCGCAGTTCTTC
CDR3aa: CASSESGQGPGRAQFF

len: 15
abundance: .
j_gene: TRBJ2-1
d_gene: .
v_gene: TRBV7-2
CDR3nt: TGTGCCAGCAGCTTACCCCAGGGTTCCTACAATGAGCAGTTCTTC
CDR3aa: CASSLPQGSYNEQFF

len: 14
abundance: .
j_gene: TRBJ2-1
d_gene: TRBD1
v_gene: TRBV2
CDR3nt: TGTGCCAGCCTCCGGGACAGAAAATACAATGAGCAGTTCTTC
CDR3aa: CASLRDRKYNEQFF

len: 15
abundance: .
j_gene: TRBJ1-5
d_gene: .
v_gene: TRBV4-1
CDR3nt: TGCGCCAGCAGCCAAGATCTCGGCGCATCTCAGCCCCAGCATTTT
CDR3aa: CASSQDLGASQPQHF

len: 13
abundance: .
j_gene: TRBJ2-2
d_gene: .
v_gene: TRBV5-1
CDR3nt: TGCGCCAGCAGCTTAGGACAGTGGGGGGAGCTGTTTTTT
CDR3aa: CASSLGQWGELFF

len: 15
abundance: .
j_gene: TRBJ2-2
d_gene: .
v_gene: TRBV2
CDR3nt: TGTGCCAGCTCCGGTGGGACGGTGAACACCGGGGAGCTGTTTTTT
CDR3aa: CASSGGTVNTGELFF

len: 15
abundance: .
j_gene: TRBJ1-3
d_gene: .
v_gene: TRBV6-5
CDR3nt: TGTGCCAGCAGGCCCGACTCCCACTCTGGAAACACCATATATTTT
CDR3aa: CASRPDSHSGNTIYF

len: 15
abundance: .
j_gene: TRBJ1-1
d_gene: .
v_gene: TRBV19
CDR3nt: TGTGCCAGTAGTTCCCCGACGGCCCAGGTCACTGAAGCTTTCTTT
CDR3aa: CASSSPTAQVTEAFF

len: 16
abundance: .
j_gene: TRBJ1-3
d_gene: .
v_gene: TRBV6-1
CDR3nt: TGTGCCAGCAGTGAAGAAGGCAGGGGCTCTGGAAACACCATATATTTT
CDR3aa: CASSEEGRGSGNTIYF

len: 16
abundance: .
j_gene: TRBJ2-7
d_gene: .
v_gene: TRBV15
CDR3nt: TGTGCCACCAGCAGAGATTATACAGGAGTCCCCGGCGAGCAGTACTTC
CDR3aa: CATSRDYTGVPGEQYF

len: 14
abundance: .
j_gene: TRBJ1-1
d_gene: .
v_gene: TRBV5-1
CDR3nt: TGCGCCAGCAGCTTGGAGACATTGAACACTGAAGCTTTCTTT
CDR3aa: CASSLETLNTEAFF

len: 18
abundance: .
j_gene: TRBJ2-7
d_gene: .
v_gene: TRBV11-1
CDR3nt: TGTGCCAGCAGCCGGGTTGGACCTAGGGGGGGAAGGCCCTACGAGCAGTACTTC
CDR3aa: CASSRVGPRGGRPYEQYF

len: 14
abundance: .
j_gene: TRBJ1-2
d_gene: .
v_gene: TRBV18
CDR3nt: TGTGCCAGCTCACCAACAACAGGGATGTCTGGCTACACCTTC
CDR3aa: CASSPTTGMSGYTF

len: 16
abundance: once
j_gene: TRBJ1-6
d_gene: .
v_gene: TRBV5-4
CDR3nt: TGTGCCAGCAGTAGACTAACAAGCTCCTATAATTCACCCCTCCACTTT
CDR3aa: CASSRLTSSYNSPLHF

len: 14
abundance: .
j_gene: TRBJ2-7
d_gene: .
v_gene: TRBV6-6
CDR3nt: TGTGCCAGCAGTCCTGAGGGATTCTCCTACGAGCAGTACTTC
CDR3aa: CASSPEGFSYEQYF

len: 15
abundance: .
j_gene: TRBJ2-7
d_gene: .
v_gene: TRBV19
CDR3nt: TGTGCCAGTAGTATAGGCTTGTCGACCACCTACGAGCAGTACTTC
CDR3aa: CASSIGLSTTYEQYF

len: 15
abundance: .
j_gene: TRBJ1-4
d_gene: .
v_gene: TRBV7-6
CDR3nt: TGTGCCAGCAGCCCCTCGGGAGGGACTAATGAAAAACTGTTTTTT
CDR3aa: CASSPSGGTNEKLFF

len: 12
abundance: .
j_gene: TRBJ2-7
d_gene: .
v_gene: TRBV28
CDR3nt: TGTGCCAGCAGCGACCGGGGCCAGCTGAGGGACTTC
CDR3aa: CASSDRGQLRDF

len: 16
abundance: once
j_gene: TRBJ2-5
d_gene: .
v_gene: TRBV9
CDR3nt: TGTGCCAGCAGCGTAGGTTCAGCGGGTATACAAGAGACCCAGTACTTC
CDR3aa: CASSVGSAGIQETQYF

len: 14
abundance: .
j_gene: TRBJ2-3
d_gene: TRBD2
v_gene: TRBV5-1
CDR3nt: TGCGCCAGCACCTGGACTAGCACCACAGATACGCAGTATTTT
CDR3aa: CASTWTSTTDTQYF